This T cell receptor (beta chain) comes out of a study of shared clonotypes between healthy human individuals. Study as a whole: The composition of the donors was a couple of women and a few men aged 18 to 49.

Study results and caveats: Sharing of clonotypes among donors was expected to vary with sequencing depth.

Regarding this clone: Its antigen is unknown.

V trimming: 4 bases; J trimming: 3 bases; junction bases outside the gene matches: 12. Germline loops: CDR1 SGDLS, CDR2 YYNGEE. The CDR3 has 17 amino acids. Terminally differentiated effector memory CD45RA+ cells were excluded from the naive CD8 cells, which were CD45RO-negative and positively selected for CCR7. It was at deep level that the assay was run. The method was immunoSEQ multiplex PCR; TCRdb's version includes in-frame clones alone and lacks a portion of them. Of about 2.1 million clones listed, 85% to 95% are singletons. This chain joins TRBV9 and TRBJ2-7; 11 bases map to TRBD1. The sequence was obtained from a man aged 18 to 29 in good health. Some clones in this sample may be carry-over from other donors' samples. The sample comprised naive CD8+ T cells from PBMCs. The CDR3 loop reads CASSLRTGGEYGYEQYF. Written as DNA, the CDR3 is TGTGCCAGCAGCCTCCGGACAGGGGGCGAATATGGCTACGAGCAGTACTTC.